This record looks at one T cell receptor (beta chain) sequence and its context. Sequencing was performed with immunoSEQ multiplex PCR; in TCRdb, only in-frame clones are kept and a portion is missing. Of under 300,000 clones detected, around 90% appear once; the ten largest clones hold 0.8% to 0.95%. This sample is drawn from a study of blood T cell repertoires in COVID-19. As for the study in general: From the United States, Italy and Spain came samples of acute and convalescent COVID-19. The analysed material was cDNA or gDNA that came from T cells, B-cell-depleted T cells, or PBMCs.

The specimen sequenced was peripheral blood. The origin of this receptor is a man between 25 and 39 years old with COVID-19, enrolled during active disease.

The CDR3 spells CASSKRGNSGGHPNTGELFF. CDR3 coding DNA: TGTGCCAGCTCAAAGAGGGGGAACAGCGGGGGCCACCCGAACACCGGGGAGCTGTTTTTT. The gene calls are TRBV18 and TRBJ2-2, with 8 bases lining up with TRBD2. The V segment lost 5 bases and the J segment 0 bases; nucleotides outside the gene matches: 17. Germline V CDR1 and CDR2: KGHSH, LQKENI. The CDR3 has 20 amino acids. Together with reference TRBV18 and TRBJ2-2, the CDR3 gives the full variable domain: NAGVMQNPRHLVRRRGQEARLRCSPMKGHSHVYWYRQLPEEGLKFMVYLQKENIIDESGMPKERFSAEFPKEGPSILRIQQVVRGDSAAYFCASSKRGNSGGHPNTGELFFGEGSRLTVL.